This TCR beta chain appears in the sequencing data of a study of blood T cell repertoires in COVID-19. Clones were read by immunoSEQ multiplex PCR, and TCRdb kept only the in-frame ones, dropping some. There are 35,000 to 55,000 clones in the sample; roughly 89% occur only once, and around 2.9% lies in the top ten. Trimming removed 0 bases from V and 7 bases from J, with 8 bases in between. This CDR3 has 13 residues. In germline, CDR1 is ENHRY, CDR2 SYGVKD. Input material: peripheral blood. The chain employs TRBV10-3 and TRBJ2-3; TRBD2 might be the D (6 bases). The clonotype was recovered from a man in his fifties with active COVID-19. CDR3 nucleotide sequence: TGTGCCATCAGTGAGTCGGGGGGTTATACGCAGTATTTT. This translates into CAISESGGYTQYF.